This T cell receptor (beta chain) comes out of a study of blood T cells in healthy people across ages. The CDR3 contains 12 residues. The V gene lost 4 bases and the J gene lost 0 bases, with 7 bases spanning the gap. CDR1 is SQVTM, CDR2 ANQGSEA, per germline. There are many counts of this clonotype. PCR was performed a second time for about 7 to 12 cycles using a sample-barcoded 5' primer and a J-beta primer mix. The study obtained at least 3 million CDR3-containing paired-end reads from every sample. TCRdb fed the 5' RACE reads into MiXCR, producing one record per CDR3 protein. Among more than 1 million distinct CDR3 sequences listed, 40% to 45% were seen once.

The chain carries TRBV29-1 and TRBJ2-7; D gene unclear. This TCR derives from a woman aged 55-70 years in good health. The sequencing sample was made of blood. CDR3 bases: TGCAGCGTTGCCCGGAGCTCCTACGAGCAGTACTTC. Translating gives CSVARSSYEQYF.